This T cell receptor (beta chain) was captured in a study of CD8+CD57+ T cells in acquired aplastic anemia. About the research overall: Sorted CD4+ and CD8+ cells gave an average of roughly 3.2 ug of DNA. The study, taken as a whole, reports: There were twenty-nine CD8+ CDR3 sequences that occurred in both patients and controls.

In the case of this clonotype: Its antigen is currently unknown.

Genomic DNA provided the template from which TCR beta VDJ and CDR3 profiles were obtained. TCRdb used MiXCR to reprocess the reads, holding one entry per CDR3 protein. The table records 120,000 or so distinct CDR3 sequences, approximately 36% of them present only once. Germline lookup yields CDR1 MDHEN and CDR2 SYDVKM. This CDR3 is 16 amino acids long. V shed 4 bases and J shed 0 bases, with 15 bases lying between them. Sequencing was done on patients that had shown CD8+CD57+ cell expansion by flow cytometry. Blood was sampled before the patients had received any therapy. The sequencing input was sorted CD4+, CD8+, or CD8+CD57+ T cells (not recorded which) from PBMCs. The rearrangement links TRBV28 to TRBJ1-2; no firm D call. The receptor was isolated from a human donor with aplastic anemia. The CDR3 region is CASSSSPSIANYGYTF. The CDR3 nucleotides read TGTGCCAGCAGTTCCTCCCCCTCGATAGCTAACTATGGCTACACCTTC.